This paragraph reports one T cell receptor beta chain. It has no known antigen specificity. This record belongs to a study of cytomegalovirus exposure and HLA in healthy donors (dated by TCRdb to about 2017). In terms of the full investigation: An earlier analysis of roughly 610 of the donors reported approximately 260 Gb of sequence data and 100 million to 120 million unique TCR beta sequences obtained from 150 million to 200 million T cells. An early release covering about 600 HLA-typed donors comprised roughly 300 gigabases of sequencing data and tens of millions of unique TCR sequences. Of the roughly 420 genotyped donors, 80% to 90% were placed in the genetic ancestry cluster associated with self-reported Caucasian donors. The aim of the study was to test whether cataloging public T cell receptors could identify signatures of past pathogen exposure. The study used immunosequencing to profile the T cell repertoires of 666 subjects and linked those repertoires to cytomegalovirus serostatus. Besides the first cohort of approximately 710 subjects, a separate validation cohort made up of roughly 130 different subjects was used. High-throughput TCR immunosequencing, statistical association of individual TCRs with disease status, and machine learning were combined to predict cytomegalovirus infection status. A later analysis re-examined previously published TCR beta repertoires from more than 550 donors and added high-resolution HLA genotyping to investigate patterns of TCR occurrence. Rather than using new phenotypic data, the later analysis identified candidate immune exposures from TCR beta sequences and from how often those sequences occurred across donors. An earlier analysis of roughly 580 of the donors used high-throughput TCR beta sequencing to judge whether each TCR beta V gene segment behaved as functional or pseudogenic. Donor age, sex, ethnicity and CMV serostatus were compiled alongside the repertoire data. A later genetic analysis took genome-wide SNP genotypes for 398 of the 666 donors and used that subset as a discovery cohort. Every discovery cohort repertoire had been produced on one sequencing platform. HLA typing included class I and class II loci at four-digit resolution. Typing coverage varied by locus: roughly 620-640 donors for A, B, C, DRB1 and DQB1; 500 to 550 for DQA1; around 610 for DPA1; roughly 450 for DPB1. Several DR-DQ haplotypes were handled as single units for association and clustering, since linkage in the cohort was strong. On average, around 240,000 unique TCR beta nucleotide sequences were sequenced per donor among a few hundred genotyped donors of the cohort, with roughly 18% of those sequences being non-productive. Study-wide findings and limitations: A few of the identified cytomegalovirus-associated TCR beta chains were confirmed in vitro to be specific for cytomegalovirus antigens. In a later analysis, about 16,000 TCR beta sequences were associated with specific HLA alleles at a false discovery rate of 0.05. Because some donors lacked HLA typing at each locus, the association tests relied only on the typed subset. The study gave a list of under 200 TCR beta chains associated with cytomegalovirus. A cluster of highly shared sequence variants was judged likely to be a technical artifact of the sequencing pipeline. A further reported finding was that TCR beta sequences accurately predicted the HLA-A and HLA-B alleles for most subjects in the first cohort. Assigning TCR associations to individual alleles was difficult when HLA alleles, especially DR and DQ, strongly co-occurred. The cohort was sequenced for TCR beta chains only, and without alpha or paired-chain data the features that could be detected were limited. In a later analysis, HLA-associated TCR beta chains showed more clonal expansion and lower generation probabilities than non-associated chains that were equally common. While some public TCRs were present in many individuals, most TCR sequences turned up only very rarely across donors. The authors suggested that the approach could potentially be extended to other disease states and immunological phenotypes. In an earlier analysis of some 500 of the donors, most TCR beta V segments were observed in productive rearrangements about 90% or about 30% of the time, broadly matching IMGT annotations. In a later analysis, most CMV-associated TCR beta chains were found to appear HLA-restricted, with HLA associations seemingly driven largely by CMV exposure. A later genetic analysis associated a missense DCLRE1C variant with V-gene and J-gene trimming of TCR beta chains, and an independent cohort replicated the association. Linkage disequilibrium might explain the correlated functional status among segregating V segments, but an unknown experimental factor could not be ruled out. Some IMGT-functional V segments, including TRBV6-2 and TRBV6-3, could not be told apart with the 87-base-pair reads, so those segments were excluded. In a later analysis, TCR association rates were found to vary across HLA loci, with the most associated TCRs seen for DRB1 alleles and the fewest for HLA-C alleles. Several of the top co-occurrence clusters appeared to be linked to parvovirus B19, influenza, CMV and Epstein-Barr virus, according to a later analysis. Over 15 rarely observed V segments, including chromosome 9 orphons, were excluded from the earlier analysis of approximately 600 of the donors because counts were too low. The presence/absence analyses assumed that sequencing depth was roughly uniform across donors, and that assumption may not be true. CMV serostatus was the only immune exposure information available for the cohort. The classifier was reported to diagnose cytomegalovirus status with high specificity and sensitivity in both the original cohort and the validation cohort. In a later genetic analysis, fewer N-insertions in productive TCRs were reported among donors in an Asian-associated ancestry cluster than the roughly 700-donor mean.

Library preparation was by the immunoSEQ multiplex PCR assay. A mixture of 60 forward primers for TCR Vbeta segments and 13 reverse primers for TCR Jbeta segments was used in the multiplex PCR. The CDR3 region of rearranged TCR beta genes was amplified from genomic DNA by a multiplex PCR assay. Amplified TCR beta libraries were sequenced as 87-base-pair reads on the Illumina HiSeq System. On the authors' methods: In a later analysis, tens of millions of unique TCR beta chains were counted across the 666 repertoires, and roughly 10 million of these chains were shared by at least two donors. Raw reads were error-corrected and collapsed into unique sequences with a nearest-neighbor algorithm that merged closely related sequences to remove PCR and sequencing errors. V, D and J gene segments were assigned by aligning CDR3 sequences to IMGT reference sequences. For a sequence to be retained, a match of at least six nucleotides was required to both a V gene segment and a J gene segment. Rearrangements were called productive when the CDR3 lacked stop codons and stayed in frame with V and J; all others were non-productive. CDR3 was defined by IMGT convention, running from the second conserved V-encoded cysteine to the conserved J-encoded phenylalanine. The earlier analysis of fewer than 700 of the donors excluded sequences that lacked an unambiguous match to a single V gene segment. An earlier analysis of approximately 590 of the donors classified V segments as functional when productive rearrangements were above 56.7% and as segregating when the standard deviation between donors was above 5%. A statistical classification framework was built for diagnosing cytomegalovirus status from the catalog of TCR beta chain sequences. V and J gene assignment, in a later analysis, came from comparing TCR nucleotide sequences with IMGT/GENE-DB human TR gene sequences. Using the TCRdist pipeline, a later analysis assigned CDR3 sequences along with most-parsimonious VDJ recombination scenarios. In a later analysis, each TCR beta chain was defined by its CDR3 amino acid sequence together with its V-gene family, and reads without a unique V-gene family were excluded. As a way to deal with suspected cross-contamination and a sequencing artifact, a later analysis dropped roughly 620 nucleotide sequences that were highly shared and had low generation probability. For each public chain, a later analysis derived a clonal expansion index from normalized ranks of inferred template counts within each repertoire. A later analysis computed generation probabilities with a VDJ recombination model fitted to out-of-frame rearrangements, and checked the results against IGoR. In a later analysis, TCR-TCR, TCR-HLA and TCR-CMV co-occurrence was scored with hypergeometric tests, and a repertoire-size bias correction was applied to TCR pairs. In a later analysis, false discovery rates were estimated by permuting HLA or CMV assignments 20 times. In a later analysis, co-occurring TCRs were grouped using DBSCAN, and TCRdist sequence similarity was added for clustering within HLA-allele-positive subsets. Repertoires with fewer than 30,000 or more than 120,000 public chains were left out of co-occurrence clustering, as were a few repertoires with anomalous nucleotide sharing. In its TCRdb copy, this immuneACCESS table keeps in-frame sequences only and misses some clones. Where compared with another copy, unresolved V genes explain less than half of these, and the others have no known cause. From that table come the V and J calls and clone size; the DNA was used to work out D and trimming. The sample's clone listing holds fewer than 130,000 clones. The biggest ten clones account for 0.59% of the sample.

V is shortened by 5 bases, J by 8 bases, and the region joining them spans 12 bases. The CDR1 and CDR2 encoded by the germline V gene are MNHEY and SVGAGI. Reading from cysteine to phenylalanine, the CDR3 counts 12 amino acids. The CDR3 DNA has 36 bases and is translated from base 1. The cohort comprised approximately 700 healthy bone marrow donors. At the time of sampling, every cohort member was nominally healthy, though immune exposures that went unrecorded were likely present. The donor was CMV seronegative and was included in the group of 352 seronegative cohort members. Each donor provided a peripheral blood sample, and peripheral blood mononuclear cells were used for TCR beta sequencing. Genomic DNA was extracted from the blood cell samples with the Qiagen DNeasy Blood Extraction Kit.

The sequence was obtained from a man aged 45 to 65 in good health and CMV-seronegative. Sequenced: PBMCs. The chain uses TRBV6-5 and TRBJ1-2; too little of a D gene remains to name it. The encoded CDR3 is CASSAFGWGYTF. The DNA sequence is as follows: TGTGCCAGCAGTGCGTTTGGTTGGGGCTACACCTTC.